The clone carrying this TCR beta chain was seen a single time. V gave up 3 bases and J gave up 3 bases, with 9 bases separating them. The CDR3 covers 13 residues. Germline lookup yields CDR1 KGHSH and CDR2 LQKENI. This specimen comes from a study of blood T cell repertoires in COVID-19. Background on the study: From the United States, Italy and Spain came samples of acute and convalescent COVID-19. From T cells, B-cell-depleted T cells, or PBMCs came the material, which was cDNA or gDNA.

Authors' data handling: Researchers report that nucleated cell counts were estimated from reference gene primer amplification. Sequencing was performed with immunoSEQ multiplex PCR; in TCRdb, only in-frame clones are kept and a portion is missing. The V and J calls and clone size come from that table; D and trimming were worked out from the DNA. The sample holds 70,000 to 90,000 clones, 65% to 90% seen once. The V gene is TRBV18, the J gene TRBJ2-7; TRBD1 is a possible D gene (6 bases). The sample was peripheral blood. The sequence came from a middle-aged man with COVID-19, enrolled during active disease. CDR3 sequence (DNA): TGTGCCAGCTCACCTGGACAGAACTACGAGCAGTACTTC. Translating gives CASSPGQNYEQYF.